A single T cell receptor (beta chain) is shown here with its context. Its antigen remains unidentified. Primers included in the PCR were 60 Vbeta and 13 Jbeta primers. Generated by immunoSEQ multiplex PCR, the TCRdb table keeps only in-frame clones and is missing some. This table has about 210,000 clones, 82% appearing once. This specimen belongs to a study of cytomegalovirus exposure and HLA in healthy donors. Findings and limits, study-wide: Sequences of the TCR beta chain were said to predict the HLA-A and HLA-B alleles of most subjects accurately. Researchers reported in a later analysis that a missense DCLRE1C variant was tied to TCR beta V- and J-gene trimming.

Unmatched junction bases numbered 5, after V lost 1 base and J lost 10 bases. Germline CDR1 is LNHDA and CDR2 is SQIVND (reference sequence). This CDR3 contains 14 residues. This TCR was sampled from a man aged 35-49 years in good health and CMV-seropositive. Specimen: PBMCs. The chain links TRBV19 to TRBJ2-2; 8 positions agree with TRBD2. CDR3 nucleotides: TGTGCCAGTAGTATAGGAGCGGGAGTTGAGGAGCTGTTTTTT. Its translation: CASSIGAGVEELFF.